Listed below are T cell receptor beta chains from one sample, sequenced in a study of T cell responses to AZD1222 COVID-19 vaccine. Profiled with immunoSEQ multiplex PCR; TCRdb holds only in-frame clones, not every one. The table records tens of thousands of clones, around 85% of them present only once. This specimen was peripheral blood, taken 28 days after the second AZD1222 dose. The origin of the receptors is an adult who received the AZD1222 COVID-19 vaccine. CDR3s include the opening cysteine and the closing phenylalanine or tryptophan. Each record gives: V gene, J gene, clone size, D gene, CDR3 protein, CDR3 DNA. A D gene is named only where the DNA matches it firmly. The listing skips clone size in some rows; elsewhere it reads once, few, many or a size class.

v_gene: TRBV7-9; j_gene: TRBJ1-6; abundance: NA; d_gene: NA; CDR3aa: CASSLTGAQESPLHF; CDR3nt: TGTGCCAGCAGCTTAACGGGGGCACAAGAATCACCCCTCCACTTT
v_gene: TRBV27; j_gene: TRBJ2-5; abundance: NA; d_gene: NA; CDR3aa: CASSLFPGETQYF; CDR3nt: TGTGCCAGCAGTTTATTCCCGGGAGAGACCCAGTACTTC
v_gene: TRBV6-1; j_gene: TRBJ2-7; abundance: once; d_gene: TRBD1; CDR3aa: CASSLVGQGAYEQYF; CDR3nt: TGTGCCAGCAGTTTGGTTGGACAGGGGGCTTACGAGCAGTACTTC
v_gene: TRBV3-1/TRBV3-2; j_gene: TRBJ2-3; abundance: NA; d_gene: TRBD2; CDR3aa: CASSQDRVETSFQYF; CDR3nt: TGTGCCAGCAGCCAAGATAGGGTTGAGACTAGCTTCCAGTATTTT
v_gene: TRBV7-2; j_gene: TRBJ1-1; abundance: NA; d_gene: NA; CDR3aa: CASSTSDRYEAFF; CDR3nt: TGTGCCAGCAGCACATCGGACAGATATGAAGCTTTCTTT
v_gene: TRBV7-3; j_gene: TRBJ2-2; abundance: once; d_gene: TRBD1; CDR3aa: CASSSTGANTGELFF; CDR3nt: TGTGCCAGCAGCTCCACAGGGGCGAACACCGGGGAGCTGTTTTTT
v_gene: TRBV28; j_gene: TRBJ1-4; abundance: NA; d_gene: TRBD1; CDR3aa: CAIGRQGGEKLFF; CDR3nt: TGTGCCATCGGGCGACAGGGGGGGGAAAAACTGTTTTTT
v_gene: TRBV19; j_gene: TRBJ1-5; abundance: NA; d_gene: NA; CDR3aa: CASSIQGLSNQPQHF; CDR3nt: TGTGCCAGTAGTATTCAGGGATTGAGCAATCAGCCCCAGCATTTT
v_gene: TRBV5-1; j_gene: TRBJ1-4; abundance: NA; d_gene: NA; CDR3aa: CASSPRFDRTNEKLFF; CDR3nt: TGCGCCAGCAGCCCCCGTTTCGACAGAACTAATGAAAAACTGTTTTTT
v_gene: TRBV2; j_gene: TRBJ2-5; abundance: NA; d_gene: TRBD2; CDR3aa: CASSKLLAGETQYF; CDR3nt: TGTGCCAGCAGTAAACTATTAGCGGGGGAGACCCAGTACTTC
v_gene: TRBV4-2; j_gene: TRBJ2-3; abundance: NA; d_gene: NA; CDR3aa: CASSQDEGRLDTDTQYF; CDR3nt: TGTGCCAGCAGCCAAGATGAAGGGAGACTAGACACAGATACGCAGTATTTT
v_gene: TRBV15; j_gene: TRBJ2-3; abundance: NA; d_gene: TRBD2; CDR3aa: CATSRDPLSGRGGQDTQYF; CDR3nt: TGTGCCACCAGCAGAGACCCCCTCTCTGGGCGGGGGGGCCAAGATACGCAGTATTTT
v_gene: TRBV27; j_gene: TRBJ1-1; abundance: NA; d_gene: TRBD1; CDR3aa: CASSPQGEYTEAFF; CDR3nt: TGTGCCAGCAGTCCTCAGGGGGAGTACACTGAAGCTTTCTTT